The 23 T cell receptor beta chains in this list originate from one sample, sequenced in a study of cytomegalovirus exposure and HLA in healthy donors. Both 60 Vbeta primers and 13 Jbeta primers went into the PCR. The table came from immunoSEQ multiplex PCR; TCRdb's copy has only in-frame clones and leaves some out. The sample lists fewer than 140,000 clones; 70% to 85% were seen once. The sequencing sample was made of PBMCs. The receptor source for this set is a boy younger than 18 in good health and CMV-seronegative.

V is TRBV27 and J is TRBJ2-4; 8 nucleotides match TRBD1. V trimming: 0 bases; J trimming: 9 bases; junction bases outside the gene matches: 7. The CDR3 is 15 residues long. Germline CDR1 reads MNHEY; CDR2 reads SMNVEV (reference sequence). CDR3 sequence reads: CASSLSTGGVSIQYF. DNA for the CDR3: TGTGCCAGCAGTTTATCTACAGGGGGTGTGAGCATTCAGTACTTC.

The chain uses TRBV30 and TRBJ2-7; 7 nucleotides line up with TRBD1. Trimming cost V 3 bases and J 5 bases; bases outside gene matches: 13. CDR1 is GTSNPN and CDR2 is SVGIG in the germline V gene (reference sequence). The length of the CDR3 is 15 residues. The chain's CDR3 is CAWSPLIRDSHEQYF. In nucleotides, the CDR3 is TGTGCCTGGAGCCCGCTAATCCGGGACAGCCACGAGCAGTACTTC.

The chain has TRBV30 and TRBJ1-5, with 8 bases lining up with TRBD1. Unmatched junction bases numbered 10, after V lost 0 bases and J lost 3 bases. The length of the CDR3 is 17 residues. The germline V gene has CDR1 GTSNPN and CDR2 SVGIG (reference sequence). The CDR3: CAWSVRGRGQVNQPQHF. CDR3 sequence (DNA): TGTGCCTGGAGTGTACGTGGCAGGGGGCAGGTCAATCAGCCCCAGCATTTT.

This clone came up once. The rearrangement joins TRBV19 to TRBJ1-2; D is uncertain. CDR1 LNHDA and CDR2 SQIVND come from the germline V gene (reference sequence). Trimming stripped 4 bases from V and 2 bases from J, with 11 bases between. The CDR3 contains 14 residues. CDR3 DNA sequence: TGTGCCAGTAGTAAACAACGCCAAAACTATGGCTACACCTTC. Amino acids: CASSKQRQNYGYTF. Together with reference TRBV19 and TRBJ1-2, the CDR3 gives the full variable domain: DGGITQSPKYLFRKEGQNVTLSCEQNLNHDAMYWYRQDPGQGLRLIYYSQIVNDFQKGDIAEGYSVSREKKESFPLTVTSAQKNPTAFYLCASSKQRQNYGYTFGSGTRLTVV.

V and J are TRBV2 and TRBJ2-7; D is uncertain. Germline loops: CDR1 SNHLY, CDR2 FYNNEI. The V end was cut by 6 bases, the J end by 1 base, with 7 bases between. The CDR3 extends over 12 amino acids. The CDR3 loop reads CASRGTSYEQYF. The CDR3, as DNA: TGTGCCAGCAGGGGCACGTCCTACGAGCAGTACTTC.

The CDR3 nucleotides read TGTGCCAGCAGGAGAACAGGGGAAGACACTGAAGCTTTCTTT. Residues: CASRRTGEDTEAFF. The chain is built from TRBV2 and TRBJ1-1; TRBD1 aligns across 7 bases. CDR1 and CDR2 (germline): SNHLY, FYNNEI. After removal of 6 bases from V and 3 bases from J, the junction contained 7 bases not matched to a gene. The CDR3 has 14 amino acids. The entire variable domain, with the rest obtained from reference TRBV2 and TRBJ1-1, is as follows: EPEVTQTPSHQVTQMGQEVILRCVPISNHLYFYWYRQILGQKVEFLVSFYNNEISEKSEIFDDQFSVERPDGSNFTLKIRSTKLEDSAMYFCASRRTGEDTEAFFGQGTRLTVV.

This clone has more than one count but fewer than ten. In DNA form, the CDR3 reads TGTGCCAGCACCGCTTCGAGCGGAGAGACCTACAATGAGCAGTTCTTC. Amino acid sequence: CASTASSGETYNEQFF. The rearrangement links TRBV27 to TRBJ2-1, with TRBD2 as a possible D gene (5 bases). From germline, CDR1 is MNHEY and CDR2 SMNVEV (reference sequence). Trimming pared 7 bases from V and 2 bases from J, leaving 18 bases between. This CDR3 region has 16 residues.

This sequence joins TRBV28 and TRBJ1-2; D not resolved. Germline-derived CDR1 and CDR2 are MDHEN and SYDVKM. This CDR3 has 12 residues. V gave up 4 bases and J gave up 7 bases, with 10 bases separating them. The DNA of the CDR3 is TGTGCCAGCAGTTCGGGAGACCTTGGCTACACCTTC. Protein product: CASSSGDLGYTF.

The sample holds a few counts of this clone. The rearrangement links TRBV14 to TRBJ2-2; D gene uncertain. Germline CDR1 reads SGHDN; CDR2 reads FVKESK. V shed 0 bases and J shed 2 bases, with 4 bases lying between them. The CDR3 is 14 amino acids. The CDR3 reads CASSQELNTGELFF. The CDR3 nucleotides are TGTGCCAGCAGCCAAGAGCTAAACACCGGGGAGCTGTTTTTT.

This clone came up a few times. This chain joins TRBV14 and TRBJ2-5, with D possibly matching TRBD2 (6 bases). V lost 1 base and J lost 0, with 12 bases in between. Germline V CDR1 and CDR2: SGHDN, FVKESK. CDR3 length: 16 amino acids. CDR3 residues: CASSQVGLQYQETQYF. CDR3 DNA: TGTGCCAGCAGCCAAGTGGGACTCCAGTACCAAGAGACCCAGTACTTC.

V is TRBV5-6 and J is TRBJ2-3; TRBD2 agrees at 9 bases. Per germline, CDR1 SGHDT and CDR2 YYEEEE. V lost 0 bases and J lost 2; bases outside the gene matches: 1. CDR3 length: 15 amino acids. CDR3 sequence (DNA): TGTGCCAGCAGCTTGGGCGGGGGGGCCACAGATACGCAGTATTTT. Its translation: CASSLGGGATDTQYF.

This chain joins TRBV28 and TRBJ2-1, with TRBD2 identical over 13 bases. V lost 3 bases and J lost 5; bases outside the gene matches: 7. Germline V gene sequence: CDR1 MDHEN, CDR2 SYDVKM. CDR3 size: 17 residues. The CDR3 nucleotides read TGTGCCAGCAGTTTCCCTCTACTAGCGGGAGGGGACAATGAGCAGTTCTTC. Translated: CASSFPLLAGGDNEQFF.

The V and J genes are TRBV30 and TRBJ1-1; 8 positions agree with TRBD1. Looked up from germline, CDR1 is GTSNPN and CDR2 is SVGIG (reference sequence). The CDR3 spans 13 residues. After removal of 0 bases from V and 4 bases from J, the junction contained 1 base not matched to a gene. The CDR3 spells CAWSVTGGTEAFF. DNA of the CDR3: TGTGCCTGGAGTGTAACAGGGGGCACTGAAGCTTTCTTT.

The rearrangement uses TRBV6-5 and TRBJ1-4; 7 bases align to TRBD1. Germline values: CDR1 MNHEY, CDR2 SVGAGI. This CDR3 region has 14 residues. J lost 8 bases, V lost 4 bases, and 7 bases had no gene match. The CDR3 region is CASSSLTGTEKLFF. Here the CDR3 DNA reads TGTGCCAGCAGTTCCCTGACAGGGACAGAAAAACTGTTTTTT.

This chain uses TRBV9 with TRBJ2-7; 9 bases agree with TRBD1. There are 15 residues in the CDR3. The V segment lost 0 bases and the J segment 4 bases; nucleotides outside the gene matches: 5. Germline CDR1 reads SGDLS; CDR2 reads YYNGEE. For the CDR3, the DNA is TGTGCCAGCAGCGTAGAGGGACAGGGATATTACGAGCAGTACTTC. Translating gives CASSVEGQGYYEQYF. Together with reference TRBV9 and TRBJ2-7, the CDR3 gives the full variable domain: DSGVTQTPKHLITATGQRVTLRCSPRSGDLSVYWYQQSLDQGLQFLIQYYNGEERAKGNILERFSAQQFPDLHSELNLSSLELGDSALYFCASSVEGQGYYEQYFGPGTRLTVT.

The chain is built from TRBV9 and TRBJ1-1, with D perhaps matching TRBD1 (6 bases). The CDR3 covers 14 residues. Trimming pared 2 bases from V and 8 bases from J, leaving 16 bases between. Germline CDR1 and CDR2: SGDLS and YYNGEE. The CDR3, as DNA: TGTGCCAGCAGCGTCAGCCAGGGGTCAGCCGAAGCTTTCTTT. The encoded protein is CASSVSQGSAEAFF.

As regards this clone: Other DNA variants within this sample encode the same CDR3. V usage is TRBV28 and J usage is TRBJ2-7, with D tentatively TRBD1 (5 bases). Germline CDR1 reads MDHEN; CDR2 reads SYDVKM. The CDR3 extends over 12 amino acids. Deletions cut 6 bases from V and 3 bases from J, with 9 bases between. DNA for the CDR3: TGTGCCAGCAGAGCAACAGGCTACGAGCAGTACTTC. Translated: CASRATGYEQYF.

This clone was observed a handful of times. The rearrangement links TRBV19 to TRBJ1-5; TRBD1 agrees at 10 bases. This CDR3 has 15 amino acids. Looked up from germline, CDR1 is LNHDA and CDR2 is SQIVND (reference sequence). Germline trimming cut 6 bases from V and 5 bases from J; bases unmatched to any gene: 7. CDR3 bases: TGTGCCAGTAGCCCGACTGGGACAGGGGATCAGCCCCAGCATTTT. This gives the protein CASSPTGTGDQPQHF. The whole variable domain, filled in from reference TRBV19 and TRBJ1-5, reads DGGITQSPKYLFRKEGQNVTLSCEQNLNHDAMYWYRQDPGQGLRLIYYSQIVNDFQKGDIAEGYSVSREKKESFPLTVTSAQKNPTAFYLCASSPTGTGDQPQHFGDGTRLSIL.

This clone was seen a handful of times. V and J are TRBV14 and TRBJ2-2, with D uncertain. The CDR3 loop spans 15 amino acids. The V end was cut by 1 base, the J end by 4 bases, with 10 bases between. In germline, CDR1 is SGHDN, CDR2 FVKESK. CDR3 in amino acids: CASSQAVGSTGELFF. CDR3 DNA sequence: TGTGCCAGCAGCCAAGCAGTGGGCAGCACCGGGGAGCTGTTTTTT.

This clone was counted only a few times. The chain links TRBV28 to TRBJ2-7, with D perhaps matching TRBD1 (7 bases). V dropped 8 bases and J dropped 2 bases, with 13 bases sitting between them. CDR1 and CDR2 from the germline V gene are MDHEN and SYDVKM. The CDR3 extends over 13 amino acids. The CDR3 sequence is CASHAGTAYEQYF. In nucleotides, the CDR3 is TGTGCCAGCCATGCGGGGACAGCCTACGAGCAGTACTTC.

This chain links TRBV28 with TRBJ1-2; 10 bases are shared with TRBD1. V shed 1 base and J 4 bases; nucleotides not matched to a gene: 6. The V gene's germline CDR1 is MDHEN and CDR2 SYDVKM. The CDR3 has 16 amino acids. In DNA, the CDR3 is TGTGCCAGCAGTTTATCCCGACAGGGGGCTGGCTATGGCTACACCTTC. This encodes CASSLSRQGAGYGYTF.

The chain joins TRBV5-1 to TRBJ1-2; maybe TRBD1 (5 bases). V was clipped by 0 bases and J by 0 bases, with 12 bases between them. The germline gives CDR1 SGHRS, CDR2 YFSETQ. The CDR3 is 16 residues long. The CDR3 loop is CASSLAGGDANYGYTF. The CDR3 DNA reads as TGCGCCAGCAGCTTGGCCGGGGGAGACGCTAACTATGGCTACACCTTC.

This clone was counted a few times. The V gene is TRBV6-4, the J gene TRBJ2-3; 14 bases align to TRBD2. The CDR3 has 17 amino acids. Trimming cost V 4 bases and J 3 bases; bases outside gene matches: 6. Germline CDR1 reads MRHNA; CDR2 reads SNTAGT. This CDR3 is CASSVGTSGSGTDTQYF. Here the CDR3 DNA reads TGTGCCAGCAGTGTGGGGACTAGCGGGAGTGGTACAGATACGCAGTATTTT.